The source of this T cell receptor (beta chain) is a study of T cells in Graves' hyperthyroidism and ophthalmopathy. Study-wide results and caveats: Ophthalmopathy prediction by the model preceded onset by a median about 6 months. Blood shared most expanded thyroid clonotypes above 0.001.

Newly diagnosed patients aged 18 to 65 had hyperthyroidism of under 2 months' duration. For the diagnoses, clinical symptoms, serum thyroxine and TRAb, thyroid ultrasound and orbital computed tomography were used. With regard to this clonotype: As yet, its antigen is unknown.

Researchers amplified the TCR beta CDR3 regions from RNA transcripts. HTBI primers drove first-round RT-PCR of the TCR CDR3. TCRdb independently ran MiXCR on the multiplex PCR reads; one entry per CDR3 protein. The table shows approximately 560,000 distinct CDR3 sequences, with roughly 50% occurring only once. The material sequenced was peripheral blood or thyroid tissue (not recorded which). This sequence was found in a young woman with Graves' hyperthyroidism.

CDR3 sequence reads: CATSGRGRGIKTQYF. The DNA for the CDR3 is TGTGCCACCAGCGGCAGGGGCAGGGGCATAAAGACCCAGTACTTC. The V and J genes are TRBV15 and TRBJ2-5; D possibly corresponds to TRBD1 (6 bases). There are 15 residues in the CDR3. Germline V gives CDR1 LNHNV, CDR2 YYDKDF (reference sequence). The V end was cut by 5 bases, the J end by 6 bases, with 19 bases between.